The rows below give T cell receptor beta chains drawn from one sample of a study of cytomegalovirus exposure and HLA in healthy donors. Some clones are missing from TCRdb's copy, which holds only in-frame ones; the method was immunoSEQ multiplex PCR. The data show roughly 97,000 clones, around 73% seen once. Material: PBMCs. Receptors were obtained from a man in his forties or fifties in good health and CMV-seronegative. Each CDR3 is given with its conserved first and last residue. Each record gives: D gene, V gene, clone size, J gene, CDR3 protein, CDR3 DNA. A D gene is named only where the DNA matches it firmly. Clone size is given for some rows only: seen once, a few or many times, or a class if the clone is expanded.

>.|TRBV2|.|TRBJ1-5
CASRREWGGNQPQHF
TGTGCCAGCAGGCGAGAGTGGGGGGGGAATCAGCCCCAGCATTTT
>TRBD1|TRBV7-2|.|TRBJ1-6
CASRHEQGAPLHF
TGTGCCAGCAGACATGAACAGGGGGCACCCCTCCACTTT
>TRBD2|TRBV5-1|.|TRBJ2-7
CASSFSSGGAIYEQYF
TGCGCCAGCAGCTTTAGTAGCGGGGGGGCAATCTACGAGCAGTACTTC
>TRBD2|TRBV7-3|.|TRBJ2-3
CASSLTSGASGNTQYF
TGTGCCAGCAGCTTAACTAGCGGGGCTTCGGGGAATACGCAGTATTTT
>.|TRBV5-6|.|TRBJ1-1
CASSPGGNTEAFF
TGTGCCAGCAGCCCCGGTGGGAACACTGAAGCTTTCTTT
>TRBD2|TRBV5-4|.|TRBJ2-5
CASLDIAGGLETQYF
TGTGCCAGCCTCGATATAGCGGGGGGGTTGGAGACCCAGTACTTC
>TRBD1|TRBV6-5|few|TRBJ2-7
CASRGQGLREQYF
TGTGCCAGCAGGGGACAGGGGCTTCGCGAGCAGTACTTC
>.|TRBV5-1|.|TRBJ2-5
CASSFLGRGAETQYF
TGCGCCAGCAGCTTCCTAGGACGGGGGGCGGAGACCCAGTACTTC
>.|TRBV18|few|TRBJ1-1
CASSPRRGDGTEAFF
TGTGCCAGCTCACCCCGTCGCGGGGACGGCACTGAAGCTTTCTTT
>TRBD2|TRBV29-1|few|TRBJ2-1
CSVVKGGTREQFF
TGCAGCGTCGTAAAGGGAGGGACTCGTGAGCAGTTCTTC
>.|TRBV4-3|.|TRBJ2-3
CASSQGGGDTQYF
TGCGCCAGCAGCCAAGGAGGAGGAGATACGCAGTATTTT
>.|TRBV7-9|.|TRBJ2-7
CASSPRDLREQYF
TGTGCCAGCAGCCCCCGGGACTTGCGCGAGCAGTACTTC
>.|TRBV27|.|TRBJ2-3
CASSLSRGAGTDTQYF
TGTGCCAGCAGTTTATCCCGCGGGGCTGGCACAGATACGCAGTATTTT
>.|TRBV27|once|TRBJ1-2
CASSAGPYGYTF
TGTGCCAGCAGTGCGGGACCTTATGGCTACACCTTC
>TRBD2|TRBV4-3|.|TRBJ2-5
CASSQGLAGGLAETQYF
TGCGCCAGCAGCCAAGGGCTAGCGGGGGGCCTGGCAGAGACCCAGTACTTC
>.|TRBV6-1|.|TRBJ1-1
CASRGTWGGAEAFF
TGTGCCAGCAGGGGTACCTGGGGGGGGGCTGAAGCTTTCTTT
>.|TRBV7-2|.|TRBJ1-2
CASSLVQIYGYTF
TGTGCCAGCAGCTTAGTCCAGATCTATGGCTACACCTTC
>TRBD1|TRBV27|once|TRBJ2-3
CASSPSDRGWHTQYF
TGTGCCAGCAGTCCTTCGGACAGGGGGTGGCATACGCAGTATTTT
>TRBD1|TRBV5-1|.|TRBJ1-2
CASSPPDRVVSGYTF
TGCGCCAGCAGCCCGCCGGACAGGGTAGTCAGTGGCTACACCTTC